Below are 25 T cell receptor beta chains sequenced from a single sample in a study of blood T cell repertoires in COVID-19. Measured with immunoSEQ multiplex PCR; TCRdb has only the in-frame clones, and not every one. This sample has over 200,000 clones, with around 90% found just once. Material for sequencing was peripheral blood. The source of these receptors is a woman aged 25 to 39 with acute or convalescent COVID-19.

The rearrangement links TRBV19 to TRBJ1-1; 8 nucleotides line up with TRBD1. Germline V gene lookup returns CDR1 LNHDA and CDR2 SQIVND (reference sequence). V gave up 6 bases and J gave up 5 bases; unmatched junction bases: 8. This CDR3 is built from 14 residues. The CDR3 bases are TGTGCCAGTAGCGCAGGGGGCGCGAGTACTGAAGCTTTCTTT. Translating gives CASSAGGASTEAFF.

The CDR3 spells CASSIALGQYNEQFF. In DNA, the CDR3 is TGTGCCAGTAGTATAGCTCTGGGACAGTACAATGAGCAGTTCTTC. The chain uses TRBV19 and TRBJ2-1, with 7 bases matching TRBD1. Germline CDR1 reads LNHDA; CDR2 reads SQIVND (reference sequence). V lost 1 base and J lost 4; bases outside the gene matches: 4. CDR3 length: 15 amino acids. The variable domain in full, completed from reference TRBV19 and TRBJ2-1, reads DGGITQSPKYLFRKEGQNVTLSCEQNLNHDAMYWYRQDPGQGLRLIYYSQIVNDFQKGDIAEGYSVSREKKESFPLTVTSAQKNPTAFYLCASSIALGQYNEQFFGPGTRLTVL.

The chain recombines TRBV10-1 with TRBJ1-3; no definite D call. CDR3 size: 15 residues. The V gene lost 2 bases and the J gene lost 1 base, with 9 bases spanning the gap. Germline values: CDR1 WNHNN, CDR2 SYGVQD (reference sequence). Written as DNA, the CDR3 is TGCGCCAGCAGTGAGGCAGGTCCGTCTGGAAACACCATATATTTT. Protein product: CASSEAGPSGNTIYF.

Of note for this clone: Additional DNA sequences in this sample encode the identical CDR3. The chain has TRBV18 and TRBJ1-4; D is unclear. Trimming pared 1 base from V and 0 bases from J, leaving 6 bases between. The germline V gene has CDR1 KGHSH and CDR2 LQKENI. CDR3 length: 15 residues. The CDR3 here is CASSPQGATNEKLFF. The CDR3 nucleotides read TGTGCCAGCTCACCACAGGGAGCAACTAATGAAAAACTGTTTTTT.

The V call is TRBV6-2 or TRBV6-3, the J call TRBJ2-3; possible D gene TRBD1, 6 bases. Germline CDR1 MNHEY, CDR2 SVGEGT. Trimming took 4 bases from V and 2 from J, leaving 22 bases between them. The CDR3 loop spans 18 amino acids. CDR3 region: CASSFGTLAPGHTDTQYF. CDR3 nucleotide sequence: TGTGCCAGCAGTTTCGGGACACTCGCCCCAGGGCACACAGATACGCAGTATTTT.

This clone was counted once. V and J are TRBV12-3 or TRBV12-4 and TRBJ1-2; D call uncertain. The CDR3 covers 11 residues. V gave up 5 bases and J gave up 3 bases, with 4 bases separating them. The CDR3 is CASSPYYGYTF. For the CDR3, the DNA is TGTGCCAGCAGTCCTTACTATGGCTACACCTTC.

This chain links TRBV6-5 with TRBJ2-7, with TRBD2 identical over 8 bases. V dropped 7 bases and J dropped 2; count of bases not matched to a gene: 4. The V gene's germline CDR1 is MNHEY and CDR2 SVGAGI. The CDR3 sequence is 13 residues long. The CDR3 region is CASNTAGAYEQYF. CDR3 nucleotide sequence: TGTGCCAGCAACACAGCGGGAGCCTACGAGCAGTACTTC.

The rearrangement joins TRBV12-5 to TRBJ1-4, with D possibly matching TRBD1 (6 bases). CDR1 is LGHNT and CDR2 is FRNRAP in the germline V gene. The CDR3 is 12 amino acids. Trimming left V 1 base short and J 11 bases short, with 8 bases between. CDR3 sequence (DNA): TGTGCTAGTGGTTTGGACAGGGCCAAACTGTTTTTT. Protein product: CASGLDRAKLFF.

The CDR3 DNA reads as TGTGCCACCAGCTTCTCCCCCTACAATGAGCAGTTCTTC. Amino acids: CATSFSPYNEQFF. The genes are TRBV24-1 and TRBJ2-1; D not resolved. The germline CDR1 and CDR2 sequences are KGHDR and SFDVKD. Between the trimmed V and J ends, which lost 7 bases and 2 bases, there was a span of 8 bases. The length of the CDR3 is 13 residues.

The V and J genes are TRBV19 and TRBJ1-3; 7 bases map to TRBD1. There are 15 residues in the CDR3. Looked up from germline, CDR1 is LNHDA and CDR2 is SQIVND (reference sequence). V lost 3 bases to trimming and J lost 1 base; unmatched junction nucleotides: 3. CDR3: CASSIFRGSGNTIYF. The CDR3 DNA reads as TGTGCCAGTAGTATTTTCAGGGGGTCTGGAAACACCATATATTTT.

V usage is TRBV27 and J usage is TRBJ1-6, with a weak D call TRBD1 (6 bases). The CDR3 covers 14 residues. Deletions cut 6 bases from V and 4 bases from J, with 10 bases between. From germline, CDR1 is MNHEY and CDR2 SMNVEV (reference sequence). In nucleotides, the CDR3 is TGTGCCAGCAGGTGGACAGCTTATAATTCACCCCTCCACTTT. This codes for CASRWTAYNSPLHF.

V and J are TRBV18 and TRBJ2-3; 11 nucleotides agree with TRBD2. The CDR3 loop spans 17 amino acids. The V and J ends lost 3 bases and 4 bases, in that order; junction bases with no gene match: 9. Germline V gene lookup returns CDR1 KGHSH and CDR2 LQKENI. The CDR3 DNA sequence: TGTGCCAGCTCACCCCTTCCACTAGCGGGAGTCTCAGATACGCAGTATTTT. As protein: CASSPLPLAGVSDTQYF.

The chain recombines TRBV19 with TRBJ1-2; D is perhaps TRBD1 (6 bases). There are 13 residues in the CDR3. The germline V gene has CDR1 LNHDA and CDR2 SQIVND (reference sequence). Trimming shortened V by 7 bases and J by 5 bases, and 14 bases separated the two germline ends. The DNA for the CDR3 is TGTGCCAGTAATCGGGGGGCGAGATATGGCTACACCTTC. Translation: CASNRGARYGYTF.

The chain has TRBV6-5 and TRBJ2-1; 15 nucleotides align to TRBD2. Germline CDR1 is MNHEY and CDR2 is SVGAGI. The CDR3 covers 15 residues. The V gene end was trimmed by 5 bases and the J gene end by 12 bases; junction bases not matched to a gene: 8. CDR3 residues: CASSPGLAGGLRQFF. In DNA, the CDR3 is TGTGCCAGCAGTCCTGGACTAGCGGGAGGGCTAAGGCAGTTCTTC.

CDR3 residues: CASSTNRGRNTEAFF. In nucleotides, the CDR3 is TGTGCCAGCAGTACAAACAGGGGACGGAACACTGAAGCTTTCTTT. The chain has TRBV27 and TRBJ1-1; 7 bases line up with TRBD1. Germline values: CDR1 MNHEY, CDR2 SMNVEV (reference sequence). The CDR3 is made up of 15 amino acids. With 5 bases clipped from V and 1 base from J, the junction kept 7 bases outside the gene matches.

The chain recombines TRBV2 with TRBJ1-2, with TRBD1 identical over 7 bases. The CDR3 runs to 14 residues. Germline CDR1 reads SNHLY; CDR2 reads FYNNEI. Germline trimming cut 8 bases from V and 4 bases from J; bases unmatched to any gene: 10. CDR3 sequence (DNA): TGTGCCAGCGGTAAGGGGACAGTCCGCTATGGCTACACCTTC. Its protein is CASGKGTVRYGYTF. Variable domain in full (rest from reference TRBV2 and TRBJ1-2): EPEVTQTPSHQVTQMGQEVILRCVPISNHLYFYWYRQILGQKVEFLVSFYNNEISEKSEIFDDQFSVERPDGSNFTLKIRSTKLEDSAMYFCASGKGTVRYGYTFGSGTRLTVV.

The chain combines TRBV9 with TRBJ1-2; TRBD1 is a possible D gene (5 bases). Germline V gene lookup returns CDR1 SGDLS and CDR2 YYNGEE. CDR3 length equals 13 residues. V lost 0 bases and J lost 7, with 10 bases in between. The CDR3 sequence: CASSVDQGSGYTF. CDR3 coding DNA: TGTGCCAGCAGCGTAGATCAGGGCAGTGGCTACACCTTC.

Only a few counts were recorded for this clone. J is TRBJ2-2 and V is TRBV6-6, with no clear D. The V end lost 4 bases, the J end lost 2 bases, and 5 bases lay between the germline ends. The V gene's germline CDR1 is MNHNY and CDR2 SVGAGI (reference sequence). The CDR3 totals 13 residues. The CDR3 region is CASSSVNTGELFF. CDR3 nucleotides: TGTGCCAGCAGTTCGGTTAACACCGGGGAGCTGTTTTTT.

The chain joins TRBV12-3 or TRBV12-4 to TRBJ2-5; D is unresolved. The ends were cut back, 7 bases at V and 1 base at J, with 10 bases in the middle. This CDR3 comprises 13 residues. Here the CDR3 reads CASNRDLQETQYF. CDR3 coding DNA: TGTGCCAGCAATAGAGATCTCCAAGAGACCCAGTACTTC.

This clone has a single count. The chain combines TRBV5-1 with TRBJ2-1; 11 bases agree with TRBD2. With V trimmed by 6 bases and J by 5 bases, 4 bases remained unmatched. Germline CDR1 and CDR2: SGHRS and YFSETQ. The CDR3 length is 14 residues. The CDR3: CASKGLAVNNEQFF. The DNA for the CDR3 is TGCGCCAGCAAGGGACTAGCGGTCAACAATGAGCAGTTCTTC.

On this clone itself: Its ends do not fully match the called genes, so a read error is possible. The chain joins TRBV27 to TRBJ2-1, with 16 bases matching TRBD2. In germline, CDR1 is MNHEY, CDR2 SMNVEV (reference sequence). This CDR3 has 19 amino acids. CDR3 nucleotide sequence: TGTGCCAGAAGTTTAGCACCGGGACTAGCGGGAGGGCCCTCGCATGAGCAGTTCTTC. Amino acid sequence: CARSLAPGLAGGPSHEQFF.

This clone was seen just once. The genes are TRBV5-4 and TRBJ2-7, with TRBD1 as a possible D gene (6 bases). This CDR3 contains 13 residues. V was clipped by 4 bases and J by 6 bases, with 14 bases between them. Germline values: CDR1 SGHNT, CDR2 YYREEE (reference sequence). CDR3 nucleotide sequence: TGTGCCAGCAGCGTAAAACAGGGCCCCGAGCAGTACTTC. Encoded protein: CASSVKQGPEQYF.

The chain links TRBV27 to TRBJ1-4; D is uncertain. The CDR3 has 14 amino acids. Germline lookup yields CDR1 MNHEY and CDR2 SMNVEV (reference sequence). The V and J ends lost 5 bases and 2 bases respectively, with 9 bases between them. The CDR3 spells CASSPMRTNEKLFF. In nucleotides, the CDR3 is TGTGCCAGCAGTCCCATGCGTACTAATGAAAAACTGTTTTTT. The whole variable domain, filled in from reference TRBV27 and TRBJ1-4, reads EAQVTQNPRYLITVTGKKLTVTCSQNMNHEYMSWYRQDPGLGLRQIYYSMNVEVTDKGDVPEGYKVSRKEKRNFPLILESPSPNQTSLYFCASSPMRTNEKLFFGSGTQLSVL.

This clone was observed a single time. The chain couples TRBV5-1 to TRBJ2-1, with TRBD1 identical over 9 bases. Germline CDR1 is SGHRS and CDR2 is YFSETQ. V lost 0 bases to trimming and J lost 1 base; unmatched junction nucleotides: 5. There are 17 residues in the CDR3. CDR3: CASSLGLGQGSYNEQFF. CDR3 coding DNA: TGCGCCAGCAGCTTGGGCCTAGGACAGGGGTCCTACAATGAGCAGTTCTTC.

This clone was detected only a few times. The genes are TRBV25-1 and TRBJ2-2; no definite D call. Trimming left V 3 bases short and J 4 bases short, with 6 bases between. This CDR3 contains 13 residues. Germline loops: CDR1 MGHDK, CDR2 SYGVNS. DNA for the CDR3: TGTGCCAGCAGTGAGGTAGTCACCGGGGAGCTGTTTTTT. This translates into CASSEVVTGELFF.